Listed here are 27 T cell receptor beta chains from one sample, sequenced in a study of blood T cell repertoires in COVID-19. The protocol was immunoSEQ multiplex PCR, while the TCRdb copy is restricted to in-frame clones and leaves out a portion. Of about 130,000 clones detected, roughly 72% appear once; the ten largest clones hold 11%. Input material: peripheral blood. The receptors were sampled from a human donor in a cohort sampled during active COVID-19.

This chain uses TRBV25-1 with TRBJ2-2, with D maybe TRBD2 (7 bases). Looked up from germline, CDR1 is MGHDK and CDR2 is SYGVNS. Trimming cost V 3 bases and J 7 bases, with 12 bases left between them. The CDR3 sequence is 14 residues long. The CDR3: CASSDQGRVGELFF. CDR3 bases: TGTGCCAGCAGTGATCAGGGGAGGGTCGGGGAGCTGTTTTTT. Using reference TRBV25-1 and TRBJ2-2 for the parts outside the CDR3, the full variable domain is EADIYQTPRYLVIGTGKKITLECSQTMGHDKMYWYQQDPGMELHLIHYSYGVNSTEKGDLSSESTVSRIRTEHFPLTLESARPSHTSQYLCASSDQGRVGELFFGEGSRLTVL.

This sequence joins TRBV2 and TRBJ2-2; D might be TRBD1 (5 bases). This CDR3 has 13 amino acids. Germline values: CDR1 SNHLY, CDR2 FYNNEI. V lost 7 bases and J 5 bases, leaving 11 bases between the germline ends. CDR3 amino acids: CASTGLGTGELFF. The CDR3, as DNA: TGTGCCAGCACAGGGTTAGGAACCGGGGAGCTGTTTTTT.

The CDR3 DNA is TGTGCCAGCAGCTTAGACAGGAAACAGACCCAGTACTTC. It encodes CASSLDRKQTQYF. V is TRBV11-1 and J is TRBJ2-5; a possible D gene is TRBD1 (5 bases). This CDR3 has 13 amino acids. The germline V gene encodes CDR1 SGHAT and CDR2 FQDESV (reference sequence). The V end was cut by 1 base, the J end by 6 bases, with 9 bases between.

The V call is TRBV27, the J call TRBJ1-2; D is unresolved. V was cut by 0 bases and J by 2 bases, with 10 bases left in between. Germline CDR1 is MNHEY and CDR2 is SMNVEV (reference sequence). The CDR3 sequence is 15 residues long. CDR3 loop: CASSLSIGRNYGYTF. The CDR3 coding sequence is TGTGCCAGCAGTTTATCGATAGGCAGGAACTATGGCTACACCTTC.

This chain uses TRBV28 with TRBJ1-1; D perhaps matches TRBD1 (6 bases). Per the germline V gene, CDR1 is MDHEN and CDR2 is SYDVKM. V was clipped by 6 bases and J by 1 base, with 12 bases between them. The CDR3 is made up of 14 amino acids. This chain's CDR3 is CASRSTGENTEAFF. The CDR3 bases are TGTGCCAGCAGGTCGACAGGAGAGAACACTGAAGCTTTCTTT.

The chain carries TRBV5-4 and TRBJ2-3, with TRBD2 identical over 11 bases. Losses at the gene ends were 4 bases for V and 0 bases for J; bases not matched to a gene: 10. The CDR3 consists of 18 residues. Germline V gene data show CDR1 as SGHNT and CDR2 as YYREEE (reference sequence). The CDR3 region is CASSVGTSGYISTDTQYF. The CDR3 region has the DNA TGTGCCAGCAGCGTGGGGACTAGCGGCTACATAAGCACAGATACGCAGTATTTT.

The chain recombines TRBV28 with TRBJ2-7; D gene uncertain. Looked up from germline, CDR1 is MDHEN and CDR2 is SYDVKM. The CDR3 length is 11 residues. With 6 bases removed from V and 0 bases from J, the gap between germline ends came to 3 bases. Here the CDR3 reads CASSNSYEQYF. The CDR3 nucleotides read TGTGCCAGCAGCAACTCCTACGAGCAGTACTTC.

In its sample, this clone was seen a few times. The chain couples TRBV12-5 to TRBJ1-1, with a possible D match to TRBD1 (6 bases). In germline, CDR1 is LGHNT, CDR2 FRNRAP. Between the trimmed V and J ends, which lost 7 bases and 1 base, there was a span of 10 bases. The CDR3 runs to 13 residues. The chain's CDR3 is CASALGGNTEAFF. CDR3 nucleotides: TGTGCTAGTGCCCTAGGGGGGAACACTGAAGCTTTCTTT.

This clone has just one count. The rearrangement uses TRBV20-1 and TRBJ1-1; no clear D gene. Germline CDR1 and CDR2: DFQATT and SNEGSKA (reference sequence). The CDR3 runs to 11 residues. V was pared by 3 bases and J by 5 bases, with 7 bases between. The CDR3 reads CSASILTEAFF. The CDR3 region has the DNA TGCAGTGCTAGTATCCTTACTGAAGCTTTCTTT.

This clone has more than one count but fewer than ten. The chain links TRBV20-1 to TRBJ1-2; the D is unclear. Germline V CDR1 and CDR2: DFQATT, SNEGSKA (reference sequence). The CDR3 is 13 residues long. V lost 3 bases and J lost 0, with 8 bases in between. The CDR3 sequence: CSASVSPNYGYTF. CDR3 DNA: TGCAGTGCTAGTGTTAGCCCTAACTATGGCTACACCTTC.

The gene calls are TRBV9 and TRBJ1-2; D may be TRBD1 (6 bases). Trimming removed 3 bases at V and 6 bases at J, with 9 bases between. Germline V gene lookup returns CDR1 SGDLS and CDR2 YYNGEE. CDR3 size: 12 residues. CDR3: CASSGTGHGYTF. The CDR3 nucleotides read TGTGCCAGCAGCGGAACAGGGCATGGCTACACCTTC.

The V and J genes are TRBV4-1 and TRBJ1-6; 11 bases are shared with TRBD1. Germline loops: CDR1 MGHRA, CDR2 YSYEKL. The CDR3 totals 16 residues. After removal of 5 bases from V and 14 bases from J, the junction contained 14 bases not matched to a gene. This CDR3 reads CASSWGGTGGSGALHF. The CDR3 region has the DNA TGCGCCAGCAGCTGGGGCGGGACAGGGGGTTCTGGGGCCCTCCACTTT.

This chain uses TRBV5-1 with TRBJ1-4; 12 bases fit TRBD1. CDR1 is SGHRS and CDR2 is YFSETQ in the germline V gene. This CDR3 is built from 17 residues. V shed 3 bases and J 6 bases; nucleotides not matched to a gene: 9. CDR3 sequence reads: CASSSGLGTGGYEKLFF. DNA for the CDR3: TGCGCCAGCAGCTCAGGTCTCGGGACAGGGGGCTATGAAAAACTGTTTTTT.

This chain connects TRBV6-5 to TRBJ1-4, with TRBD1 as a possible D gene (5 bases). The CDR3 is 14 amino acids. Germline V lookup: CDR1 MNHEY, CDR2 SVGAGI. With 6 bases removed from V and 10 bases from J, the gap between germline ends came to 18 bases. The CDR3 bases are TGTGCCAGCAGCGCGGGACTGACTTGGGGAAAACTGTTTTTT. As protein: CASSAGLTWGKLFF.

The V gene is TRBV27, the J gene TRBJ2-4; 9 nucleotides align to TRBD1. J lost 8 bases, V lost 7 bases, and 9 bases had no gene match. There are 14 residues in the CDR3. Looked up from germline, CDR1 is MNHEY and CDR2 is SMNVEV (reference sequence). CDR3 in amino acids: CASTPGTGMDIQYF. CDR3 nucleotides: TGTGCCAGCACACCCGGGACAGGGATGGACATTCAGTACTTC.

V and J are TRBV11-1 and TRBJ1-6, with a weak D call TRBD1 (5 bases). The V end lost 4 bases, the J end lost 5 bases, and 9 bases lay between the germline ends. The CDR3 contains 14 residues. Germline CDR1 and CDR2: SGHAT and FQDESV (reference sequence). The CDR3 sequence is CASSWRGNNSPLHF. In DNA form, the CDR3 reads TGTGCCAGCAGCTGGCGGGGCAATAATTCACCCCTCCACTTT.

This clone showed up just a few times. V and J are TRBV10-2 and TRBJ2-3; a possible D gene is TRBD1 (6 bases). Germline V gene lookup returns CDR1 WSHSY and CDR2 SAAADI. This CDR3 is built from 16 residues. Trimming shortened V by 2 bases and J by 1 base, and 13 bases separated the two germline ends. This chain's CDR3 is CASSEPLGQGTDTQYF. The CDR3 region has the DNA TGCGCCAGCAGTGAGCCACTGGGACAAGGCACAGATACGCAGTATTTT.

This chain uses TRBV10-1 with TRBJ2-7; 8 bases fit TRBD1. The germline CDR1 and CDR2 sequences are WNHNN and SYGVQD (reference sequence). This CDR3 is built from 15 residues. J gave up 2 bases and V 0 bases, and 3 bases lay outside the gene matches. The CDR3 coding sequence is TGCGCCAGCAGTGAGTCGCACAGGGGGACCTACGAGCAGTACTTC. This translates into CASSESHRGTYEQYF.

This clone has only a few counts. The gene calls are TRBV13 and TRBJ1-1, with D unresolved. Trimming pared 0 bases from V and 7 bases from J, leaving 6 bases between. This CDR3 contains 12 residues. Germline V gene lookup returns CDR1 PRHDT and CDR2 FYEKMQ (reference sequence). This CDR3 reads CASSLGAGEAFF. CDR3 nucleotides: TGTGCCAGCAGCTTAGGAGCCGGTGAAGCTTTCTTT.

The chain carries TRBV19 and TRBJ2-2, with 7 bases identical to TRBD1. The germline V gene has CDR1 LNHDA and CDR2 SQIVND (reference sequence). V trimming: 10 bases; J trimming: 7 bases; junction bases outside the gene matches: 9. There are 13 residues in the CDR3. DNA for the CDR3: TGTGCCACGACAGGGTGGCGGAACGGGGAGCTGTTTTTT. Translated, it gives CATTGWRNGELFF.

The DNA for the CDR3 is TGCGCCAGCAGCGTCGACACGAGCTATGGCTACACCTTC. It yields the protein CASSVDTSYGYTF. V and J are TRBV5-1 and TRBJ1-2; D unclear. Trimming took off 4 bases at V and 4 bases at J, with 11 bases between the two ends. CDR1 and CDR2 (germline): SGHRS, YFSETQ. The CDR3 has 13 residues.

V is TRBV5-4 and J is TRBJ1-2, with 9 nucleotides matching TRBD1. CDR3 size: 15 residues. CDR1 is SGHNT and CDR2 is YYREEE in the germline V gene (reference sequence). Trimming removed 0 bases from V and 8 bases from J; junction bases left unmatched: 8. The CDR3 nucleotides read TGTGCCAGCAGCTTGGGCCGGGACAGGGCGTGGGGCTACACCTTC. Translation gives CASSLGRDRAWGYTF.

This sequence joins TRBV18 and TRBJ1-1; 7 nucleotides align to TRBD1. This CDR3 contains 16 residues. Germline V gene sequence: CDR1 KGHSH, CDR2 LQKENI. J gave up 0 bases and V 3 bases, and 7 bases lay outside the gene matches. In DNA, the CDR3 is TGTGCCAGCTCACCGCGGGACAGCCTTCTGAACACTGAAGCTTTCTTT. Its translation: CASSPRDSLLNTEAFF.

The V and J genes are TRBV4-1 and TRBJ1-1; perhaps TRBD1 as D (5 bases). CDR1 is MGHRA and CDR2 is YSYEKL in the germline V gene. CDR3 length: 16 amino acids. The V and J ends lost 0 bases and 4 bases respectively, with 15 bases between them. CDR3 sequence reads: CASSQDPVGLGTEAFF. As DNA, the CDR3 is TGCGCCAGCAGCCAAGACCCTGTGGGGCTTGGCACTGAAGCTTTCTTT.

This chain links TRBV4-2 with TRBJ1-6; TRBD1 aligns across 10 bases. The CDR3 is made up of 16 amino acids. The V and J ends lost 6 bases and 2 bases, in that order; junction bases with no gene match: 4. Germline V gene data show CDR1 as LGHNA and CDR2 as YNFKEQ. The chain's CDR3 is CASRGTGVPYNSPLHF. The DNA for the CDR3 is TGTGCCAGCAGGGGGACAGGGGTTCCCTATAATTCACCCCTCCACTTT.

V usage is TRBV7-3 and J usage is TRBJ2-3; 13 bases fit TRBD2. The germline gives CDR1 SGHTA, CDR2 FQGTGA. V was pared by 1 base and J by 3 bases, with 4 bases of the junction left unmatched. This CDR3 has 17 residues. The CDR3 region is CASSLRTSGGATDTQYF. CDR3 nucleotide sequence: TGTGCCAGCAGCTTAAGAACTAGCGGGGGGGCAACAGATACGCAGTATTTT.

The rearrangement joins TRBV6-8 to TRBJ2-2; 7 positions agree with TRBD1. The CDR3 loop spans 15 amino acids. J lost 6 bases, V lost 6 bases, and 10 bases had no gene match. Germline lookup yields CDR1 MNHGY and CDR2 SAAAGT. The CDR3 DNA reads TGTGCCAGCAGCCCCACAGGGGTCGGTTCCGGGGAGCTGTTTTTT. Translating it yields CASSPTGVGSGELFF.